These 28 T cell receptor beta chains share one sample of origin, sequenced in a study of cytomegalovirus exposure and HLA in healthy donors. 60 Vbeta and 13 Jbeta primers were used in PCR. Sequencing used immunoSEQ multiplex PCR; TCRdb keeps in-frame clones, though not all of them. The sample table sets out 150,000 to 200,000 clones. The sequenced material came from PBMCs. The source is a woman under 30 in good health and CMV-seropositive.

DNA for the CDR3: TGTGCCAGCAGCCAAGATCTGGCTAGCGGGGGTCGGAATGAGCAGTTCTTC. As protein: CASSQDLASGGRNEQFF. The chain links TRBV4-2 to TRBJ2-1; the match to TRBD2 covers 10 bases. V lost 0 bases and J lost 7; bases outside the gene matches: 9. The CDR3 covers 17 residues. Germline CDR1 LGHNA, CDR2 YNFKEQ.

The rearrangement uses TRBV10-3 and TRBJ1-3; the D gene is possibly TRBD1 (5 bases). The germline V gene has CDR1 ENHRY and CDR2 SYGVKD. This CDR3 has 14 residues. The V end was cut by 5 bases, the J end by 0 bases, with 8 bases between. In DNA form, the CDR3 reads TGTGCCATCAGTACAGGAGACTCTGGAAACACCATATATTTT. The encoded protein is CAISTGDSGNTIYF.

This rearrangement joins TRBV11-2 to TRBJ1-6, with D unresolved. There are 13 residues in the CDR3. In germline, CDR1 is SGHAT, CDR2 FQNNGV. The V end was cut by 2 bases, the J end by 9 bases, with 8 bases between. The CDR3 nucleotides read TGTGCCAGCAGCTTATCCCCTCTTTCACCCCTCCACTTT. It specifies CASSLSPLSPLHF.

This rearrangement joins TRBV13 to TRBJ2-7, with D perhaps TRBD2 (6 bases). This CDR3 region has 13 residues. The germline V gene has CDR1 PRHDT and CDR2 FYEKMQ (reference sequence). The V end was cut by 0 bases, the J end by 7 bases, with 10 bases between. The CDR3 reads CASSLGRGWEQYF. The CDR3 nucleotides are TGTGCCAGCAGCTTAGGGCGGGGTTGGGAGCAGTACTTC.

J is TRBJ2-7 and V is TRBV10-1; weak D call: TRBD1 (6 bases). V was shortened by 3 bases and J by 7 bases, with 22 bases between the two germline ends. CDR1 and CDR2 from the germline V gene are WNHNN and SYGVQD (reference sequence). This CDR3 is 16 amino acids long. The CDR3 loop is CASSDRDTKPYTEQYF. In DNA, the CDR3 is TGCGCCAGCAGTGACCGGGACACAAAACCCTATACGGAGCAGTACTTC.

The V and J genes are TRBV7-8 and TRBJ2-1; a possible D gene is TRBD1 (6 bases). The CDR3 extends over 13 amino acids. V shed 5 bases and J shed 7 bases, with 12 bases lying between them. CDR1 and CDR2 from the germline V gene are SGHVS and FQNEAQ. The CDR3 is CASSPRGWNEQFF. DNA for the CDR3: TGTGCCAGCAGCCCCAGGGGTTGGAATGAGCAGTTCTTC.

The chain joins TRBV30 to TRBJ1-1; D may be TRBD1 (5 bases). The germline V gene has CDR1 GTSNPN and CDR2 SVGIG (reference sequence). The V gene lost 2 bases and the J gene lost 3 bases, with 10 bases spanning the gap. There are 13 residues in the CDR3. The CDR3 bases are TGTGCCTGGAGTCCCGCGGGGGACACTGAAGCTTTCTTT. This codes for CAWSPAGDTEAFF.

The chain links TRBV2 to TRBJ2-2; 7 nucleotides line up with TRBD2. The CDR3 spans 17 residues. Germline V gene sequence: CDR1 SNHLY, CDR2 FYNNEI. V was pared by 5 bases and J by 2 bases, with 11 bases of the junction left unmatched. The CDR3 nucleotides are TGTGCCAGCAGTCTCCCTGGGCTAGCGGCAAACACCGGGGAGCTGTTTTTT. Its translation is CASSLPGLAANTGELFF.

The chain couples TRBV5-1 to TRBJ2-7; D might be TRBD2 (5 bases). The CDR3 contains 15 residues. Germline V lookup: CDR1 SGHRS, CDR2 YFSETQ. The V end lost 4 bases, the J end lost 6 bases, and 20 bases lay between the germline ends. The CDR3 spells CASSPHRERLLEQYF. The CDR3 DNA reads TGCGCCAGCAGCCCCCATAGGGAGAGACTACTCGAGCAGTACTTC.

The rearrangement joins TRBV9 to TRBJ2-3; weak D call: TRBD1 (5 bases). There are 14 residues in the CDR3. Trimming stripped 2 bases from V and 4 bases from J, with 11 bases between. CDR1 and CDR2 from the germline V gene are SGDLS and YYNGEE. In nucleotides, the CDR3 is TGTGCCAGCAGCGTGTCAGGGTGGGCAGATACGCAGTATTTT. The encoded protein is CASSVSGWADTQYF.

Comment on this clone: Other DNA sequences in this sample translate to the same CDR3. J is TRBJ2-1 and V is TRBV7-2, with D tentatively TRBD1 (5 bases). The CDR3 length is 13 residues. Trimming shortened V by 5 bases and J by 6 bases, and 11 bases separated the two germline ends. Germline V gene lookup returns CDR1 SGHTA and CDR2 FQGNSA. CDR3 in amino acids: CASSPTGSNEQFF. The CDR3 bases are TGTGCCAGCAGCCCCACAGGATCCAATGAGCAGTTCTTC. The full variable domain, in which reference TRBV7-2 and TRBJ2-1 provide the parts outside the CDR3, is GAGVSQSPSNKVTEKGKDVELRCDPISGHTALYWYRQSLGQGLEFLIYFQGNSAPDKSGLPSDRFSAERTGGSVSTLTIQRTQQEDSAVYLCASSPTGSNEQFFGPGTRLTVL.

The rearrangement links TRBV4-1 to TRBJ2-7, with TRBD1 identical over 9 bases. The CDR3 consists of 15 residues. J lost 3 bases, V lost 5 bases, and 8 bases had no gene match. The germline V gene has CDR1 MGHRA and CDR2 YSYEKL. The CDR3 DNA sequence: TGCGCCAGCAGCGAGAATCCGGGACAGGGCTACGAGCAGTACTTC. Protein sequence: CASSENPGQGYEQYF.

The gene calls are TRBV9 and TRBJ1-4; 9 bases align to TRBD1. The germline gives CDR1 SGDLS, CDR2 YYNGEE. The V gene end was trimmed by 4 bases and the J gene end by 5 bases; junction bases not matched to a gene: 3. The CDR3 covers 14 residues. CDR3 nucleotide sequence: TGTGCCAGCAGCTCCGGACAGGGGAATGAAAAACTGTTTTTT. Residues: CASSSGQGNEKLFF. Complete variable domain (other parts from reference TRBV9 and TRBJ1-4): DSGVTQTPKHLITATGQRVTLRCSPRSGDLSVYWYQQSLDQGLQFLIQYYNGEERAKGNILERFSAQQFPDLHSELNLSSLELGDSALYFCASSSGQGNEKLFFGSGTQLSVL.

This CDR3 reads CASSNQGNTEAFF. The CDR3 region has the DNA TGTGCCAGCAGCAATCAGGGGAACACTGAAGCTTTCTTT. J is TRBJ1-1 and V is TRBV5-6, with D perhaps TRBD1 (5 bases). CDR1 is SGHDT, CDR2 YYEEEE, per germline. V gave up 4 bases and J gave up 1 base, with 8 bases separating them. This CDR3 comprises 13 residues.

A note on this clone: Additional DNA sequences in this sample encode the identical CDR3. The CDR3 region has the DNA TGTGCCAGCAGCTTGGACAGCTATGGCTACACCTTC. It encodes CASSLDSYGYTF. This chain joins TRBV7-9 and TRBJ1-2; the D gene is possibly TRBD1 (6 bases). The CDR3 length is 12 residues. V was trimmed by 3 bases and J by 4 bases, leaving 6 bases between them. Looked up from germline, CDR1 is SEHNR and CDR2 is FQNEAQ (reference sequence).

The chain joins TRBV10-3 to TRBJ1-5, with a weak D call TRBD1 (5 bases). There are 13 residues in the CDR3. Germline CDR1 ENHRY, CDR2 SYGVKD. The ends were cut back, 10 bases at V and 4 bases at J, with 14 bases in the middle. This CDR3 reads CANGRGGNQPQHF. The CDR3 DNA reads TGTGCCAACGGGAGGGGAGGGAATCAGCCCCAGCATTTT.

This chain uses TRBV4-2 with TRBJ2-1; TRBD2 is a possible D gene (6 bases). V lost 4 bases, J lost 1 base, and 14 bases lay in between. Germline lookup yields CDR1 LGHNA and CDR2 YNFKEQ. The CDR3 has 16 amino acids. The CDR3 is CASSRGVGRSYNEQFF. The CDR3 bases are TGTGCCAGCAGCCGGGGGGTGGGCCGGTCCTACAATGAGCAGTTCTTC.

CDR3: CASSLGGTGGNQPQHF. As DNA, the CDR3 is TGCGCCAGCAGCTTGGGGGGGACAGGAGGTAATCAGCCCCAGCATTTT. The chain links TRBV5-1 to TRBJ1-5, with 8 bases matching TRBD1. Germline-derived CDR1 and CDR2 are SGHRS and YFSETQ. V lost 0 bases to trimming and J lost 4 bases; unmatched junction nucleotides: 6. CDR3 length: 16 residues.

V is TRBV30 and J is TRBJ2-5, with D possibly being TRBD1 (5 bases). This CDR3 has 14 residues. Trimming cost V 4 bases and J 2 bases, with 14 bases left between them. Germline V gene data show CDR1 as GTSNPN and CDR2 as SVGIG (reference sequence). CDR3 DNA: TGTGCCTGGATGCAAACCGGACAACAAGAGACCCAGTACTTC. Its translation: CAWMQTGQQETQYF.

J is TRBJ1-6 and V is TRBV10-3, with D possibly matching TRBD1 (5 bases). This CDR3 has 15 amino acids. Deletions cut 1 base from V and 8 bases from J, with 12 bases between. The germline CDR1 and CDR2 sequences are ENHRY and SYGVKD. The CDR3 spells CAISEFAGLDSPLHF. Written as DNA, the CDR3 is TGTGCCATCAGTGAGTTCGCAGGGTTGGATTCACCCCTCCACTTT.

The chain links TRBV30 to TRBJ2-7; 11 positions match TRBD2. Germline CDR1 is GTSNPN and CDR2 is SVGIG (reference sequence). The V gene end was trimmed by 2 bases and the J gene end by 3 bases; junction bases not matched to a gene: 3. This CDR3 comprises 14 residues. The CDR3 sequence is CAWSIGLAGYEQYF. The CDR3 nucleotides are TGTGCCTGGAGTATCGGACTAGCGGGCTACGAGCAGTACTTC.

The CDR3 nucleotides read TGTGCCAGTAGTAGGGGGCCTGGCTACACCTTC. Its translation is CASSRGPGYTF. This chain uses TRBV19 with TRBJ1-2; maybe TRBD1 (6 bases). CDR3 size: 11 residues. V was trimmed by 4 bases and J by 7 bases, leaving 7 bases between them. Germline CDR1 reads LNHDA; CDR2 reads SQIVND (reference sequence).

The J gene is TRBJ1-3, the V gene TRBV6-4, with 8 bases lining up with TRBD1. Looked up from germline, CDR1 is MRHNA and CDR2 is SNTAGT. The length of the CDR3 is 17 residues. Trimming at V came to 2 bases and at J to 4 bases, leaving 10 bases not matched to a gene. CDR3 residues: CASSDPDPYRGGNTIYF. The CDR3 DNA reads as TGTGCCAGCAGTGACCCTGACCCTTACAGGGGGGGAAACACCATATATTTT.

The chain couples TRBV7-2 to TRBJ2-1; D is undetermined. The CDR3 covers 13 residues. V lost 5 bases, J lost 6 bases, and 11 bases lay in between. The germline V gene encodes CDR1 SGHTA and CDR2 FQGNSA. The CDR3 region is CASSTIRSNEQFF. Written as DNA, the CDR3 is TGTGCCAGCAGCACTATTCGGAGCAATGAGCAGTTCTTC.

The chain couples TRBV7-9 to TRBJ1-2; 7 positions agree with TRBD1. The germline V gene has CDR1 SEHNR and CDR2 FQNEAQ (reference sequence). The CDR3 is made up of 15 amino acids. V lost 5 bases and J lost 3; bases outside the gene matches: 9. The CDR3 DNA follows: TGTGCCAGCAGCCCGCCGGCGACAGGGCACTATGGCTACACCTTC. Translation gives CASSPPATGHYGYTF.

The V gene is TRBV18, the J gene TRBJ2-4; TRBD2 matches 15 bases. Germline trimming cut 3 bases from V and 8 bases from J; bases unmatched to any gene: 5. This CDR3 has 16 residues. Germline V lookup: CDR1 KGHSH, CDR2 LQKENI. The CDR3 loop is CASSPGTSGRRYIQYF. CDR3 sequence (DNA): TGTGCCAGCTCACCTGGGACTAGCGGGAGGAGATACATTCAGTACTTC.

The chain has TRBV19 and TRBJ1-5; the match to TRBD1 covers 8 bases. This CDR3 has 15 amino acids. CDR1 and CDR2 from the germline V gene are LNHDA and SQIVND (reference sequence). Trimming at V came to 6 bases and at J to 5 bases, leaving 9 bases not matched to a gene. CDR3 coding DNA: TGTGCCAGTAGGGCACTGCAGGGGGCGGATCAGCCCCAGCATTTT. Translating it yields CASRALQGADQPQHF.

The V gene is TRBV15, the J gene TRBJ1-2; D uncertain. This CDR3 spans 14 amino acids. The ends were cut back, 0 bases at V and 6 bases at J, with 11 bases in the middle. Germline V gene data show CDR1 as LNHNV and CDR2 as YYDKDF (reference sequence). CDR3 in amino acids: CATSRDPAGNGYTF. The CDR3 DNA reads TGTGCCACCAGCAGAGATCCGGCAGGTAATGGCTACACCTTC.